This entry lists 28 T cell receptor beta chains sequenced from one sample in a study of blood T cells in healthy people across ages. It was with a sample-barcoded 5' primer and a J-beta primer mix that a second PCR of roughly 7 to 12 cycles was run. Via MiXCR, TCRdb re-called the 5' RACE reads, giving one row per CDR3 protein. Of approximately 600,000 distinct CDR3 sequences in the sample, about 53% were seen once. Sequences were obtained from blood. Receptors originate from a man in his fifties or sixties in good health.

V and J are TRBV10-3 and TRBJ2-3; possibly TRBD1 for D (6 bases). V lost 4 bases to trimming and J lost 1 base, with 6 bases between them. The CDR3 is 13 residues long. Looked up from germline, CDR1 is ENHRY and CDR2 is SYGVKD. The DNA for the CDR3 is TGTGCCATCAGTGGGACAGGCACAGATACGCAGTATTTT. Its translation is CAISGTGTDTQYF.

This clonotype occurred once. The chain carries TRBV7-8 and TRBJ1-6; a weak D match, TRBD1 (5 bases). The V gene's germline CDR1 is SGHVS and CDR2 FQNEAQ. Trimming took off 6 bases at V and 6 bases at J, with 15 bases between the two ends. The CDR3 has 15 residues. CDR3 loop: CASSPGTDLNSPLHF. In DNA form, the CDR3 reads TGTGCCAGCAGTCCAGGGACGGACCTTAATTCACCCCTCCACTTT.

V and J are TRBV15 and TRBJ2-2, with 9 bases aligning to TRBD2. Trimming removed 6 bases from V and 9 bases from J; junction bases left unmatched: 5. The CDR3 has 13 amino acids. The germline gives CDR1 LNHNV, CDR2 YYDKDF (reference sequence). CDR3 DNA: TGTGCCACCAGAGCGGGGGGTATCCGGGAGCTGTTTTTT. Encoded protein: CATRAGGIRELFF.

For this clonotype: Germline is not matched at one junction end, which may reflect a read error. In nucleotides, the CDR3 is TGTGGCAGCAGAGGGCAGGGGGATGAAAAACTGTTTTTT. Translating it yields CGSRGQGDEKLFF. The chain uses TRBV2 and TRBJ1-4; 7 bases are a match to TRBD1. The germline V gene encodes CDR1 SNHLY and CDR2 FYNNEI. The CDR3 extends over 13 amino acids. The variable domain in full, with the rest retrieved from reference TRBV2 and TRBJ1-4, is EPEVTQTPSHQVTQMGQEVILRCVPISNHLYFYWYRQILGQKVEFLVSFYNNEISEKSEIFDDQFSVERPDGSNFTLKIRSTKLEDSAMYFCGSRGQGDEKLFFGSGTQLSVL.

The chain carries TRBV6-2 or TRBV6-3 and TRBJ2-5; possible D gene TRBD2, 6 bases. The germline CDR1 and CDR2 sequences are MNHEY and SVGEGT. The CDR3 length is 16 residues. The V end was cut by 6 bases, the J end by 4 bases, with 21 bases between. The CDR3 region has the DNA TGTGCCAGCAGGGCATCGCCGGGGGTTGGTCGAGAGACCCAGTACTTC. Amino acids: CASRASPGVGRETQYF.

The V call is TRBV9, the J call TRBJ1-6; D ambiguous. The CDR3 loop spans 12 amino acids. CDR1 and CDR2 from the germline V gene are SGDLS and YYNGEE. V was cut by 7 bases and J by 5 bases, with 7 bases left in between. In DNA form, the CDR3 reads TGTGCCAGCGAAGGGAATAATTCACCCCTCCACTTT. Its protein is CASEGNNSPLHF.

The table lists this clonotype with a few counts. CDR3 in DNA: TGCGCCAGCAGGGGAACAGGGCCTGGCTACACCTTC. This gives the protein CASRGTGPGYTF. The chain uses TRBV10-2 and TRBJ1-2, with D perhaps TRBD1 (6 bases). The V gene's germline CDR1 is WSHSY and CDR2 SAAADI. The CDR3 has 12 residues. The V end lost 6 bases, the J end lost 7 bases, and 12 bases lay between the germline ends.

J is TRBJ1-5 and V is TRBV12-3 or TRBV12-4, with D perhaps matching TRBD1 (5 bases). This CDR3 is 13 amino acids long. V was clipped by 3 bases and J by 6 bases, with 9 bases between them. The CDR3 spells CASSFQGGQPQHF. CDR3 coding DNA: TGTGCCAGCAGTTTCCAGGGAGGTCAGCCCCAGCATTTT.

The chain is built from TRBV4-1 and TRBJ2-4; 7 positions match TRBD1. CDR3 length: 17 amino acids. V was pared by 2 bases and J by 1 base, with 8 bases of the junction left unmatched. Per the germline V gene, CDR1 is MGHRA and CDR2 is YSYEKL. The CDR3: CASSQPAEGAAKNIQYF. The DNA for the CDR3 is TGCGCCAGCAGCCAACCCGCTGAGGGGGCGGCCAAAAACATTCAGTACTTC.

The chain has TRBV7-2 and TRBJ2-7; tentatively, D is TRBD1 (6 bases). Germline lookup yields CDR1 SGHTA and CDR2 FQGNSA. Trimming took off 0 bases at V and 4 bases at J, with 22 bases between the two ends. The CDR3 is made up of 18 amino acids. CDR3 residues: CASSLARTDGISNYEQYF. Here the CDR3 DNA reads TGTGCCAGCAGCTTAGCTAGGACAGACGGAATAAGTAATTACGAGCAGTACTTC.

This chain connects TRBV9 to TRBJ2-3; D perhaps matches TRBD1 (5 bases). The germline CDR1 and CDR2 sequences are SGDLS and YYNGEE. V lost 4 bases, J lost 2 bases, and 11 bases lay in between. The CDR3 sequence is 14 residues long. CDR3 nucleotides: TGTGCCAGCAGCACTGGCAGGGACACAGATACGCAGTATTTT. Protein sequence: CASSTGRDTDTQYF.

V usage is TRBV29-1 and J usage is TRBJ2-3; TRBD2 matches 9 bases. Per the germline V gene, CDR1 is SQVTM and CDR2 is ANQGSEA. There are 14 residues in the CDR3. V lost 4 bases, J lost 1 base, and 3 bases stayed unmatched. The CDR3 sequence is CSVGVAGGTDTQYF. The CDR3 region has the DNA TGCAGCGTTGGGGTAGCGGGGGGCACAGATACGCAGTATTTT.

This clonotype was counted a single time. The junction departs from the called germline gene at one end, perhaps through a read error. The chain combines TRBV29-1 with TRBJ2-7; the D is unclear. The germline V gene encodes CDR1 SQVTM and CDR2 ANQGSEA. CDR3 length: 13 amino acids. The CDR3 loop reads CSGESETLYEQYF. CDR3 DNA sequence: TGCAGCGGTGAATCCGAGACGCTCTACGAGCAGTACTTC.

The V gene is TRBV29-1, the J gene TRBJ2-1, with D perhaps TRBD2 (5 bases). Per germline, CDR1 SQVTM and CDR2 ANQGSEA. CDR3 length equals 11 residues. The germline V and J ends were trimmed by 6 bases and 7 bases, with 10 bases remaining between them. The CDR3 DNA follows: TGCAGCGTCCCGTCGGGAAATGAGCAGTTCTTC. Its protein product is CSVPSGNEQFF.

The chain links TRBV29-1 to TRBJ2-3; D remains unclear. CDR3 length equals 10 residues. Trimming left V 5 bases short and J 3 bases short, with 3 bases between. Germline V gene sequence: CDR1 SQVTM, CDR2 ANQGSEA. The CDR3 here is CSVMTDTQYF. The DNA for the CDR3 is TGCAGCGTTATGACAGATACGCAGTATTTT.

The genes are TRBV24-1 and TRBJ2-3; 9 bases are a match to TRBD1. The CDR3 covers 16 residues. Looked up from germline, CDR1 is KGHDR and CDR2 is SFDVKD. V lost 9 bases to trimming and J lost 3 bases; unmatched junction nucleotides: 12. CDR3 residues: CATGGPTGGTTDTQYF. CDR3 in DNA: TGTGCCACCGGTGGCCCGACAGGGGGTACGACAGATACGCAGTATTTT.

This chain uses TRBV12-3 or TRBV12-4 with TRBJ1-6; a weak D match, TRBD1 (5 bases). Trimming pared 2 bases from V and 0 bases from J, leaving 8 bases between. CDR3 length equals 16 residues. DNA for the CDR3: TGTGCCAGCAGTTTAAGGGGAAGCTCCTATAATTCACCCCTCCACTTT. Protein sequence: CASSLRGSSYNSPLHF.

This clonotype was detected once. The rearrangement joins TRBV12-3 or TRBV12-4 to TRBJ2-5, with 11 bases matching TRBD1. The CDR3 is 17 residues long. V lost 6 bases to trimming and J lost 1 base; unmatched junction nucleotides: 10. CDR3 sequence reads: CASRPERTGGRQETQYF. The CDR3 DNA is TGTGCCAGCAGACCAGAACGGACAGGGGGCCGCCAAGAGACCCAGTACTTC.

This chain uses TRBV5-1 with TRBJ2-1; 13 bases fit TRBD2. The CDR3 loop spans 15 amino acids. Losses at the gene ends were 3 bases for V and 5 bases for J; bases not matched to a gene: 2. Per germline, CDR1 SGHRS and CDR2 YFSETQ. The CDR3, as DNA: TGCGCCAGCAGCTCGACTAGCGGGAGGCACAATGAGCAGTTCTTC. Encoded protein: CASSSTSGRHNEQFF. Complete variable domain (other parts from reference TRBV5-1 and TRBJ2-1): KAGVTQTPRYLIKTRGQQVTLSCSPISGHRSVSWYQQTPGQGLQFLFEYFSETQRNKGNFPGRFSGRQFSNSRSEMNVSTLELGDSALYLCASSSTSGRHNEQFFGPGTRLTVL.

The rearrangement joins TRBV4-2 to TRBJ2-1; 9 bases align to TRBD2. This CDR3 has 16 residues. The germline V gene has CDR1 LGHNA and CDR2 YNFKEQ. Trimming removed 0 bases from V and 6 bases from J; junction bases left unmatched: 6. The DNA for the CDR3 is TGTGCCAGCAGCCAAGATAGCGGGGGAGACTCCAATGAGCAGTTCTTC. Protein: CASSQDSGGDSNEQFF.

The rearrangement uses TRBV4-1 and TRBJ2-5; perhaps TRBD1 as D (6 bases). The CDR3 spans 15 residues. The germline V and J ends were trimmed by 4 bases and 3 bases, with 15 bases remaining between them. Germline CDR1 and CDR2: MGHRA and YSYEKL. The CDR3, as DNA: TGCGCCAGCAGCCCACCTACTAGACAGGAAGAGACCCAGTACTTC. The encoded protein is CASSPPTRQEETQYF.

Details on this clonotype: Its ends do not fully match the called genes, so a read error is possible. This rearrangement joins TRBV14 to TRBJ2-3, with D possibly TRBD1 on 5 matching bases. Germline V gene lookup returns CDR1 SGHDN and CDR2 FVKESK. CDR3 size: 14 residues. The CDR3 coding sequence is TGTGCCTGCAGCCAAGAAACCCAGGGTGATACGCAGTATTTT. Amino acid sequence: CACSQETQGDTQYF.

The rearrangement links TRBV7-8 to TRBJ2-3, with 9 bases that match TRBD2. The germline V gene has CDR1 SGHVS and CDR2 FQNEAQ. Trimming removed 0 bases from V and 2 bases from J; junction bases left unmatched: 9. The CDR3 has 18 residues. In DNA form, the CDR3 reads TGTGCCAGCAGCTTAGCGCGATTAGCGGGGGCCCCCACAGATACGCAGTATTTT. It encodes CASSLARLAGAPTDTQYF.

In its sample, this clonotype was seen a few times. The chain recombines TRBV20-1 with TRBJ1-5; D is undetermined. Deletions cut 3 bases from V and 0 bases from J, with 9 bases between. The CDR3 is 14 amino acids. Germline V gives CDR1 DFQATT, CDR2 SNEGSKA (reference sequence). The DNA for the CDR3 is TGCAGTGCTAGTTCACCGAATAGCAATCAGCCCCAGCATTTT. Translating it yields CSASSPNSNQPQHF.

The chain is built from TRBV6-5 and TRBJ1-6; D call uncertain. Germline V CDR1 and CDR2: MNHEY, SVGAGI. This CDR3 spans 16 amino acids. Trimming took 0 bases from V and 3 from J, leaving 9 bases between them. The CDR3 nucleotides are TGTGCCAGCAGTTACTCCGGACGGCTCTATAATTCACCCCTCCACTTT. Amino acid sequence: CASSYSGRLYNSPLHF.

V usage is TRBV29-1 and J usage is TRBJ1-4; D gene uncertain. This CDR3 is built from 11 residues. The V end was cut by 7 bases, the J end by 8 bases, with 11 bases between. The germline V gene has CDR1 SQVTM and CDR2 ANQGSEA. The CDR3, as DNA: TGCAGCGCCGCCCTGGGCGAAAAACTGTTTTTT. Protein: CSAALGEKLFF.

There are many counts of this clonotype. The rearrangement joins TRBV12-3 or TRBV12-4 to TRBJ1-6, with 7 bases matching TRBD1. The CDR3 is 13 amino acids. Germline trimming cut 5 bases from V and 7 bases from J; bases unmatched to any gene: 2. CDR3 sequence: CASSEQGNSPLHF. The CDR3 nucleotides read TGTGCCAGCAGTGAACAGGGGAATTCACCCCTCCACTTT.

The chain combines TRBV15 with TRBJ2-1; TRBD1 or TRBD2 may be the D gene (5 bases each). The CDR3 is made up of 14 amino acids. Trimming removed 0 bases from V and 10 bases from J, with 13 bases in between. Germline V lookup: CDR1 LNHNV, CDR2 YYDKDF (reference sequence). CDR3 sequence (DNA): TGTGCCACCAGCAGAGATTCGGGGCGGCGCGAGCAGTTCTTC. Encoded protein: CATSRDSGRREQFF.